The sequence of this T cell receptor beta chain was determined in a study of shared clonotypes between healthy human individuals. Germline V CDR1 and CDR2: DFQATT, SNEGSKA (reference sequence). Trimming removed 7 bases at V and 7 bases at J, with 9 bases between. The CDR3 is 10 residues long. A remark on this clone: Its cognate antigen is unknown.

Study-wide findings and caveats: An anticipated effect of sequencing depth on clonotype sharing among donors was recognized.

The assay was carried out at the deep level. Sorted-subset replicate PCRs used approximately 190 ng of genomic DNA. This amount corresponded to about 30,000 T cell genomes. Assay used: immunoSEQ multiplex PCR; TCRdb lists only in-frame clones, some missing. In the table there are roughly 1.5 million clones, 95% to 99% of which are singletons. The TCR comes from a man aged 30 to 45 in good health. This chain connects TRBV20-1 to TRBJ2-3, with D hard to call. Sequencing was performed on naive CD4+ T cells sorted from blood. The subset was: CD45RA+ positively selected. DNA for the CDR3: TGCAGTGTTACTTTTAATACGCAGTATTTT. Its protein product is CSVTFNTQYF.